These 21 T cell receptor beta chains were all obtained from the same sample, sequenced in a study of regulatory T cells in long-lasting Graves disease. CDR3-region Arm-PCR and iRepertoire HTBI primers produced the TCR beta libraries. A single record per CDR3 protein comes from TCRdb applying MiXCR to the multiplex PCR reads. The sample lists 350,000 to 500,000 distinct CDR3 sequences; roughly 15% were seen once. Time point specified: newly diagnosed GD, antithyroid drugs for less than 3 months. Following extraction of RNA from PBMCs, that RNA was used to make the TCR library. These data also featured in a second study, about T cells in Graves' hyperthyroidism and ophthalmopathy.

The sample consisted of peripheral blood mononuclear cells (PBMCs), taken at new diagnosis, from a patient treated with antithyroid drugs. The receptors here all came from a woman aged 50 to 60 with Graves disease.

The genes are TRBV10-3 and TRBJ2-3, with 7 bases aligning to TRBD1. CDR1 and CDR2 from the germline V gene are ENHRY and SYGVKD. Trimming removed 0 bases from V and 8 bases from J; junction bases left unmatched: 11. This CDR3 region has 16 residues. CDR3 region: CAISESTGSRHGTQYF. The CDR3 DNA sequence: TGTGCCATCAGTGAGTCGACAGGGTCCCGCCATGGTACGCAGTATTTT.

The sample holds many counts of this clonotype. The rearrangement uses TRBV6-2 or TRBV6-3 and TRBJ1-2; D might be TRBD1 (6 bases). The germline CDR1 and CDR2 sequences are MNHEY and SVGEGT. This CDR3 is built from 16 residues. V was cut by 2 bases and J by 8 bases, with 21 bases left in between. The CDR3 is CASSYAQMGGAYGYTF. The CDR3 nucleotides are TGTGCCAGCAGTTACGCTCAAATGGGGGGCGCTTACGGCTACACCTTC.

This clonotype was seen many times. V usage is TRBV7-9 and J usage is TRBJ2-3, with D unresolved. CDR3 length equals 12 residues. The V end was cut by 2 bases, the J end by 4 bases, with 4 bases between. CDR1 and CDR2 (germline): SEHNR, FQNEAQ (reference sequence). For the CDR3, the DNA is TGTGCCAGCAGCTTATACGCAGATACGCAGTATTTT. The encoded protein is CASSLYADTQYF. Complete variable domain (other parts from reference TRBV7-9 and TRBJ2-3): DTGVSQNPRHKITKRGQNVTFRCDPISEHNRLYWYRQTLGQGPEFLTYFQNEAQLEKSRLLSDRFSAERPKGSFSTLEIQRTEQGDSAMYLCASSLYADTQYFGPGTRLTVL.

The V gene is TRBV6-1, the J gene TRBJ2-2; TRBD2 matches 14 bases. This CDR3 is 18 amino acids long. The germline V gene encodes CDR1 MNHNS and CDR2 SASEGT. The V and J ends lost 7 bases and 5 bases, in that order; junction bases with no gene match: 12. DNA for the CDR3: TGTGCCAGCACCCGGGGACTAGCGGGAGCTTCAAGGACCGGGGAGCTGTTTTTT. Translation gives CASTRGLAGASRTGELFF.

This chain's CDR3 is CAWCQGYSGNTIYF. In DNA, the CDR3 is TGTGCCTGGTGTCAGGGATACTCTGGAAACACCATATATTTT. The chain is built from TRBV30 and TRBJ1-3; TRBD1 might be the D (5 bases). The CDR3 length is 14 residues. CDR1 and CDR2 (germline): GTSNPN, SVGIG (reference sequence). Trimming stripped 5 bases from V and 0 bases from J, with 11 bases between. The full variable domain, completed using reference TRBV30 and TRBJ1-3, is SQTIHQWPATLVQPVGSPLSLECTVEGTSNPNLYWYRQAAGRGLQLLFYSVGIGQISSEVPQNLSASRPQDRQFILSSKKLLLSDSGFYLCAWCQGYSGNTIYFGEGSWLTVV.

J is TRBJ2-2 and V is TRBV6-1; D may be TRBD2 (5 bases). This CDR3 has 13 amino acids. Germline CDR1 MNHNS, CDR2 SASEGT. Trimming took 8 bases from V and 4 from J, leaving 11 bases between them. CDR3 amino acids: CASALGSTGELFF. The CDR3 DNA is TGTGCCAGCGCGCTGGGGAGCACCGGGGAGCTGTTTTTT.

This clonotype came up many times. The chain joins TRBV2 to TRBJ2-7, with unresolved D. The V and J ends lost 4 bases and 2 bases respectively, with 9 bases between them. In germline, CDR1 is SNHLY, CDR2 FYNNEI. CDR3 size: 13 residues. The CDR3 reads CASSGVGTYEQYF. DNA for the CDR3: TGTGCCAGCAGTGGAGTGGGGACCTACGAGCAGTACTTC.

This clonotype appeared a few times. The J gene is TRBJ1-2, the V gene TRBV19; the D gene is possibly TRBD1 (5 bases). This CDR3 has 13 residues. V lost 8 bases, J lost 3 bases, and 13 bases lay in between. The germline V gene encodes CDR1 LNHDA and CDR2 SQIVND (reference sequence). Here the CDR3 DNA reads TGTGCCAGTGGGGGAACAGCGCACTATGGCTACACCTTC. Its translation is CASGGTAHYGYTF.

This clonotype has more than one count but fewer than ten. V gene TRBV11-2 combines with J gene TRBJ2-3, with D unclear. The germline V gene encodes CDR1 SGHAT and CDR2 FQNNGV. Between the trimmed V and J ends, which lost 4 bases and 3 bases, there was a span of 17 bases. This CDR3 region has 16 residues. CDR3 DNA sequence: TGTGCCAGCAGCTCCATCCGAGGAAGAGAGACAGATACGCAGTATTTT. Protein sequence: CASSSIRGRETDTQYF.

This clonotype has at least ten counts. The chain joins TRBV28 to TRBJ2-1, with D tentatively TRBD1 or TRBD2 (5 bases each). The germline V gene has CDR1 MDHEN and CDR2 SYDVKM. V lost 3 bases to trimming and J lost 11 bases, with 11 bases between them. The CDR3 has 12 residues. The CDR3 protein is CASSFLSGQQFF. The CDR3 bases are TGTGCCAGCAGTTTTCTGTCGGGGCAGCAGTTCTTC.

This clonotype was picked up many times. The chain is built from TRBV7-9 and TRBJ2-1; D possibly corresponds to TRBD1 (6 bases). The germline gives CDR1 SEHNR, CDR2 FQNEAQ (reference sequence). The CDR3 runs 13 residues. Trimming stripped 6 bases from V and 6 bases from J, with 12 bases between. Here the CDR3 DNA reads TGTGCCAGCAGGGACAGTGATGCCAATGAGCAGTTCTTC. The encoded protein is CASRDSDANEQFF.

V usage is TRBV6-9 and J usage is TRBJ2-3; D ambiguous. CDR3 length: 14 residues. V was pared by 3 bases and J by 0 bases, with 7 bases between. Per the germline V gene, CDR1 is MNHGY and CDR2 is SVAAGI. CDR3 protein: CASSYFSSTDTQYF. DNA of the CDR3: TGTGCCAGCAGTTACTTCTCGAGCACAGATACGCAGTATTTT.

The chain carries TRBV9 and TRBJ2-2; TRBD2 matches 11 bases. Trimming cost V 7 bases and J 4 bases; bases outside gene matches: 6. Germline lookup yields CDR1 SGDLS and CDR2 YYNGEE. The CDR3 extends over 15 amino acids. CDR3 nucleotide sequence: TGTGCCAGCCAAAGTAGCGGGAGGGCCACCGGGGAGCTGTTTTTT. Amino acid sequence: CASQSSGRATGELFF.

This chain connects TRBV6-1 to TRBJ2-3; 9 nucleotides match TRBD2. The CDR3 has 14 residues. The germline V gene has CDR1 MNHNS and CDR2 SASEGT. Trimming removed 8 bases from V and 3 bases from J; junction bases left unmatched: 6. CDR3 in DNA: TGTGCCAGCTTAGACCTAGCGGGAACAGATACGCAGTATTTT. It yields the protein CASLDLAGTDTQYF.

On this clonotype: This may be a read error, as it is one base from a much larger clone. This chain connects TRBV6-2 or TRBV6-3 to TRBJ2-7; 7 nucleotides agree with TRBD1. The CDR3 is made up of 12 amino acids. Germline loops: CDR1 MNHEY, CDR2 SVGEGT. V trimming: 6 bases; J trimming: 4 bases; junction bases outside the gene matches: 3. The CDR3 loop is CASRAQGYEQYF. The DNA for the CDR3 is TGTGCCAGCAGAGCACAGGGGTACGAGCAGTACTTC.

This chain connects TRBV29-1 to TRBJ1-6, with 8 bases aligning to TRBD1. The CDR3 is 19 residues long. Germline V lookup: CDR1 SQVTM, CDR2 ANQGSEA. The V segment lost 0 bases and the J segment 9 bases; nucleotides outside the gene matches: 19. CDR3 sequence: CSVEDLGQGPLNFGSPLHF. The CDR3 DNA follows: TGCAGCGTTGAAGATCTAGGACAGGGACCTTTGAATTTTGGTTCACCCCTCCACTTT. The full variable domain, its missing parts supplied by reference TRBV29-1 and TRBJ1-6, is SAVISQKPSRDICQRGTSLTIQCQVDSQVTMMFWYRQQPGQSLTLIATANQGSEATYESGFVIDKFPISRPNLTFSTLTVSNMSPEDSSIYLCSVEDLGQGPLNFGSPLHFGNGTRLTVT.

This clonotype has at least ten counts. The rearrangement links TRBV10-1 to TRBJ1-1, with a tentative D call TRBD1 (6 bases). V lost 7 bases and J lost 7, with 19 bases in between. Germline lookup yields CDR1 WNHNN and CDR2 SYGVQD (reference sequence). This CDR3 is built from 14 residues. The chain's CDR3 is CASNKQGTCREAFF. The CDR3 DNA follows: TGCGCCAGCAACAAACAGGGTACTTGTCGTGAAGCTTTCTTT.

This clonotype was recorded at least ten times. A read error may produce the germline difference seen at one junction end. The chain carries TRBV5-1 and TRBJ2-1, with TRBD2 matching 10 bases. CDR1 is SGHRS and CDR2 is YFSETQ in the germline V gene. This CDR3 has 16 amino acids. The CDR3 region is CASSPGVAGGYNEQFF. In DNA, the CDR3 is TGTGCCAGCAGCCCCGGCGTAGCGGGAGGTTACAATGAGCAGTTCTTC.

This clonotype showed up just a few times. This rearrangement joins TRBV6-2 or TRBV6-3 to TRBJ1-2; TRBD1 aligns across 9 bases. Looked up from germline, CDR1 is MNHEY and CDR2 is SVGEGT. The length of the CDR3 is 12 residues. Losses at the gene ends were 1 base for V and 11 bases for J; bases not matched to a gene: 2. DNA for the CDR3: TGTGCCAGCAGTTACTACAGGGGGCTGTACACCTTC. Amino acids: CASSYYRGLYTF.

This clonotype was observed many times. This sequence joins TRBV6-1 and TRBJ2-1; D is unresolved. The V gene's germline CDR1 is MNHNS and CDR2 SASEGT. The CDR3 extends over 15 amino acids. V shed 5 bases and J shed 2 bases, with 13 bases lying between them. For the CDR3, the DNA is TGTGCCAGCAGTACCCCGGCGGTTACCTACAATGAGCAGTTCTTC. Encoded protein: CASSTPAVTYNEQFF.

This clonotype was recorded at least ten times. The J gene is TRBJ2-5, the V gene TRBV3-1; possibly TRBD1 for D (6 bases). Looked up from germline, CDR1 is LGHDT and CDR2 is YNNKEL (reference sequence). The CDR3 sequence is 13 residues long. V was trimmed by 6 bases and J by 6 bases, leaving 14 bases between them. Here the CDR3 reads CASSRQGTKTQYF. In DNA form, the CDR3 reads TGTGCCAGCAGTCGGCAGGGGACGAAGACCCAGTACTTC.